Reported below is one T cell receptor (beta chain). This clonotype was picked up many times. Its cognate antigen has yet to be identified. No per-base quality is available; no much larger clone lies one base away. The data originate from a study of spatial heterogeneity in lung cancer (dated by TCRdb to about 2019). With respect to the entire study: Samples were obtained from approximately 77 patients with early-stage, untreated non-small cell lung cancer from the lung TRACERx cohort. More beta-chain than alpha-chain transcripts were consistently detected, likely reflecting higher beta-chain transcript abundance. At surgery, both alpha and beta chains were TCR-sequenced in over 200 tumor regions, roughly 64 matched nontumor lung samples and some 56 PBMC samples. In non-small cell lung cancer, the study made a quantitative comparison of TCR alpha and beta repertoires among multiple tumor regions, matched nontumor lung and blood. Follow-up PBMC samples were sequenced whenever available, and the median time to follow-up was around two years after resection. TCR repertoire features were related to nonsynonymous mutation counts determined by whole-exome sequencing of tumor tissue. In the raw uncorrected reads, each unique combination of TCR and UMI appeared more than ten times on average.

This sample's time point label indicates: blood at routine non-recurrence follow-up after resection. For TCR sequencing, whole RNA was extracted from tumor and nontumor lung tissue, or from cryopreserved PBMC samples, and no cell sorting was done. Patients were selected for TCR sequencing only if sufficient RNA was available from at least two tumor regions. The study at large found these results: Only 11 to 15 patients were included in the comparisons of baseline and follow-up blood repertoires. Ubiquitous expanded tumor TCRs showed up in blood more often at tumor resection than at routine follow-up. Confirming at a functional level the hypothesis that regional TCRs recognize regional mutations was considered to require additional single-cell paired TCR alpha and beta sequencing.

Libraries came from 5' RACE. The instrument given in TCRdb is NextSeq 500. The TCR library protocol attached a unique molecular identifier to each TCR cDNA molecule to allow correction of PCR and sequencing errors. The study's own analysis went as follows. TCR identification, UMI-based error correction and CDR3 extraction were performed with Decombinator tools. Expanded TCRs were defined as those above a frequency of 2 per 1,000, corresponding to the top 1% of the tumor frequency distribution. Renyi diversity was computed with the R vegan package after each repertoire had been subsampled 100 times to 5,000 TCRs. CDR3 similarity networks were built from amino acid triplet string-kernel similarity, connecting CDR3s with pairwise similarity above 0.82. The public sequencing data were trimmed at Q25 with fastp and processed into clonotypes with MiXCR by TCRdb, which kept only in-frame beta chains. CDR3 protein sequences are deduplicated, and each keeps its most common genes and DNA. None of the V and J calls come from the authors' own analysis; TCRdb made them. The sample contains about 94,000 distinct CDR3 sequences, roughly a fifth of them found a single time. The ten largest clonotypes hold about a fifth of the sample.

This material consisted of PBMCs, taken at follow-up. This TCR was sampled from a male donor with early-stage non-small cell lung cancer.

The nucleotide sequence reads TGTGCCTGGAGTGCGGGACTACTCCCCTCCTACGAGCAGTACTTC. Translation gives CAWSAGLLPSYEQYF. The V and J segments used are TRBV30 and TRBJ2-7; 7 bases in the junction line up with TRBD2. From cysteine to phenylalanine, the CDR3 is 15 amino acids long. Of all the DNA, just the CDR3 is kept, 45 bases in frame from base 1. From V the trimming removes 1 base and from J it removes 0 bases, while the gene matches leave 6 bases of the junction unaccounted for. CDR1 and CDR2, looked up from the germline V gene (reference sequence), are GTSNPN and SVGIG.